This T cell receptor (beta chain) comes out of a study of T-cell memory formation after mild COVID-19. General study findings and limits: In pre-infection memory, a portion of responding clones appeared, which suggested that cross-reactive memory joined. Among clones peaking at day 37 in the second wave, SARS-CoV-2 specificity remained unconfirmed. Day 15 to 85 contractors were CD4/CD8 balanced; later expanders leaned CD4+.

About this clonotype: Its specificity is not known.

With constant-segment primers, 5'RACE yielded cDNA libraries of TCR alpha and TCR beta that carried sample barcodes and UMIs. TCRdb analysed the 5' RACE reads with MiXCR anew, one entry per CDR3 protein. The profile shows 300,000 to 400,000 distinct CDR3 sequences, roughly 13% of them singletons. This CDR3 spans 14 amino acids. Trimming cost V 7 bases and J 2 bases, with 13 bases left between them. Germline V lookup: CDR1 MNHEY, CDR2 SVGAGI. The sequenced material came from PBMCs or a T cell subset sorted from them (not recorded which). The clonotype was recovered from a man between 18 and 29 years old who had mild COVID-19 (a few samples of this study predate the infection). Cell type and time point are not known. The chain recombines TRBV6-5 with TRBJ2-3; D gene ambiguous. For the CDR3, the DNA is TGTGCCAGCACCTTCTCTAAGTTCACAGATACGCAGTATTTT. The encoded protein is CASTFSKFTDTQYF.